These 8 T cell receptor beta chains were sequenced from one sample in a study of early T cells in non-severe SARS-CoV-2 infection. One entry per CDR3 protein results from TCRdb running MiXCR on the 5' RACE reads. The sample lists some 25,000 distinct CDR3 sequences, 5.5% to 7% occurring once. Sequenced material: whole blood. These receptors came from an adult who was a healthcare worker with PCR-confirmed SARS-CoV-2 infection or an uninfected control (not recorded which).

This chain connects TRBV6-1 to TRBJ2-7, with D maybe TRBD1 (6 bases). The CDR3 runs 14 residues. CDR1 MNHNS and CDR2 SASEGT come from the germline V gene. The V end lost 4 bases, the J end lost 2 bases, and 12 bases lay between the germline ends. CDR3 sequence: CASSVLQGPYEQYF. For the CDR3, the DNA is TGTGCCAGCAGTGTATTACAGGGTCCCTACGAGCAGTACTTC.

This clonotype was counted between two and nine times. The chain joins TRBV11-3 to TRBJ2-1; TRBD2 might be the D (7 bases). V was cut by 1 base and J by 2 bases, with 15 bases left in between. CDR3 length: 17 residues. The germline V gene encodes CDR1 SGHNT and CDR2 YENEEA. The chain's CDR3 is CASSLGFGGGPYNEQFF. The CDR3 bases are TGTGCCAGCAGCTTAGGGTTTGGGGGGGGCCCCTACAATGAGCAGTTCTTC.

There are many counts of this clonotype. The genes are TRBV20-1 and TRBJ1-5; TRBD1 might be the D (6 bases). V lost 0 bases to trimming and J lost 4 bases, with 10 bases between them. The CDR3 has 14 residues. Germline lookup yields CDR1 DFQATT and CDR2 SNEGSKA (reference sequence). CDR3 region: CSARDGGRNQPQHF. The CDR3 DNA follows: TGCAGTGCTAGAGACGGGGGGCGGAATCAGCCCCAGCATTTT.

A few counts support this clonotype. The chain carries TRBV7-6 and TRBJ2-7; 7 bases match TRBD1. The CDR3 has 14 residues. V lost 2 bases, J lost 4 bases, and 5 bases stayed unmatched. Germline CDR1 reads SGHVS; CDR2 reads FNYEAQ. The DNA of the CDR3 is TGTGCCAGCAGCTTACCGGGACAGAGGTACGAGCAGTACTTC. As protein: CASSLPGQRYEQYF.

This clonotype was recorded many times. This rearrangement joins TRBV5-5 to TRBJ2-4, with TRBD2 identical over 8 bases. From germline, CDR1 is SGHKS and CDR2 YYEKEE (reference sequence). With 4 bases clipped from V and 3 bases from J, the junction kept 12 bases outside the gene matches. CDR3 size: 17 residues. The CDR3 nucleotides are TGTGCCAGCAGCCCCTTGGGGAGCGGGGGCCTCAAAAACATTCAGTACTTC. Translating it yields CASSPLGSGGLKNIQYF.

By sample share, this clonotype is medium-sized. The chain has TRBV7-2 and TRBJ2-2; D not certain. From germline, CDR1 is SGHTA and CDR2 FQGNSA. The V and J ends lost 5 bases and 0 bases respectively, with 4 bases between them. This CDR3 is built from 13 residues. This CDR3 reads CASSQSNTGELFF. CDR3 nucleotides: TGTGCCAGCAGCCAGTCGAACACCGGGGAGCTGTTTTTT. Complete variable domain (other parts from reference TRBV7-2 and TRBJ2-2): GAGVSQSPSNKVTEKGKDVELRCDPISGHTALYWYRQSLGQGLEFLIYFQGNSAPDKSGLPSDRFSAERTGGSVSTLTIQRTQQEDSAVYLCASSQSNTGELFFGEGSRLTVL.

This clonotype occurred a few times. V usage is TRBV19 and J usage is TRBJ2-3; D is undetermined. The CDR3 has 17 amino acids. V was shortened by 0 bases and J by 5 bases, with 18 bases between the two germline ends. CDR1 LNHDA and CDR2 SQIVND come from the germline V gene (reference sequence). The CDR3 loop is CASSIDPSPSTGDTQYF. CDR3 nucleotides: TGTGCCAGTAGTATAGATCCGTCACCTTCAACCGGAGATACGCAGTATTTT.

In this sample, this clonotype turned up many times. The chain has TRBV12-2 and TRBJ2-6. TRBV12-2 is an annotated pseudogene. CDR3 length equals 16 residues. CDR3 in amino acids: CASRLGVYSGANVLTF. The DNA for the CDR3 is TGTGCAAGTCGCTTAGGAGTGTACTCTGGGGCCAACGTCCTGACTTTC.